A single sample is the source of the 10 T cell receptor beta chains below, sequenced in a study of identifying expanded T cells in peripheral blood. The repertoire was sequenced with immunoSEQ multiplex PCR; TCRdb's copy has only in-frame clones and lacks some. The sample holds roughly 81,000 clones, 84% seen once. What was sequenced was blood. Every receptor here comes from a person between 18 and 69 years old in good health.

The chain uses TRBV7-8 and TRBJ2-5, with 9 nucleotides matching TRBD1. CDR1 and CDR2 (germline): SGHVS, FQNEAQ. The CDR3 has 15 amino acids. Trimming took 2 bases from V and 5 from J; bases not matched to a gene: 6. The CDR3 DNA is TGTGCCAGCAGCTTAAGGACAGGGGTTCTCGAGACCCAGTACTTC. Translating gives CASSLRTGVLETQYF.

This clone occurred once. The DNA of the CDR3 is TGCAGCGTTGAAACTGGGACCTCCACAGATACGCAGTATTTT. The encoded protein is CSVETGTSTDTQYF. This sequence joins TRBV29-1 and TRBJ2-3, with D tentatively TRBD1 or TRBD2 (5 bases each). CDR3 length: 14 amino acids. The V end lost 2 bases, the J end lost 2 bases, and 11 bases lay between the germline ends. Germline V gene data show CDR1 as SQVTM and CDR2 as ANQGSEA.

For the CDR3, the DNA is TGTGCCAGCAGCTCGCCAGAGGGGACAGGGGTGGAAAAACTGTTTTTT. Amino acids: CASSSPEGTGVEKLFF. The chain has TRBV5-4 and TRBJ1-4, with TRBD1 matching over 10 bases. Germline CDR1 reads SGHNT; CDR2 reads YYREEE (reference sequence). V lost 3 bases and J lost 8; bases outside the gene matches: 10. This CDR3 is 16 amino acids long.

The chain is built from TRBV5-4 and TRBJ1-2; D might be TRBD1 (5 bases). Germline V CDR1 and CDR2: SGHNT, YYREEE (reference sequence). The CDR3 spans 18 residues. V gave up 5 bases and J gave up 8 bases, with 31 bases separating them. As DNA, the CDR3 is TGTGCCAGCAGTTTGCAGGGTTGGTTGACAAATGTTCCGGGCGGCTACACCTTC. Its protein is CASSLQGWLTNVPGGYTF.

The DNA of the CDR3 is TGTGCCAGCAGTGGAGGACAGGGGGGCTACAATGAGCAGTTCTTC. Protein: CASSGGQGGYNEQFF. V usage is TRBV25-1 and J usage is TRBJ2-1; 10 positions agree with TRBD1. Per germline, CDR1 MGHDK and CDR2 SYGVNS. CDR3 length: 15 amino acids. The V segment lost 4 bases and the J segment 3 bases; nucleotides outside the gene matches: 3.

Only one count was recorded for this clone. Because the CDR3's place on the DNA is in doubt, the DNA is left out and the CDR3 is given as listed by TCRdb. This sequence joins TRBV7-2 and TRBJ2-1; the D call in the table, TRBD2, was not verified against the DNA. Germline assignment: CDR1 SGHTA and CDR2 FQGNSA. The CDR3 numbers 16 amino acids, ends counted. This CDR3 reads CASSFLWASEYNEQFF.

This clone was recorded at least ten times. The chain joins TRBV7-6 to TRBJ2-7; D might be TRBD1 (5 bases). CDR1 and CDR2 (germline): SGHVS, FNYEAQ. The V and J ends lost 2 bases and 5 bases respectively, with 10 bases between them. The CDR3 covers 13 residues. CDR3 in DNA: TGTGCCAGCAGCTTAATAACGGACAACGAGCAGTACTTC. Amino acids: CASSLITDNEQYF.

The genes are TRBV27 and TRBJ2-1, with D uncertain. Germline V gene data show CDR1 as MNHEY and CDR2 as SMNVEV (reference sequence). The CDR3 totals 12 residues. V was shortened by 3 bases and J by 12 bases, with 12 bases between the two germline ends. DNA for the CDR3: TGTGCCAGCAGTTTCTCCGGACGGTCGCAGTTCTTC. Encoded protein: CASSFSGRSQFF.

This clone has a single count. The rearrangement links TRBV19 to TRBJ2-6, with 7 bases that match TRBD1. Germline CDR1 LNHDA, CDR2 SQIVND (reference sequence). The CDR3 extends over 15 amino acids. With 6 bases clipped from V and 4 bases from J, the junction kept 6 bases outside the gene matches. The CDR3 region is CASRNRGEGANVLTF. CDR3 DNA: TGTGCCAGTAGGAACAGGGGAGAAGGGGCCAACGTCCTGACTTTC.

The V and J genes are TRBV18 and TRBJ2-2; no definite D call. Germline V gives CDR1 KGHSH, CDR2 LQKENI. Trimming took off 1 base at V and 1 base at J, with 7 bases between the two ends. This CDR3 has 15 amino acids. In DNA, the CDR3 is TGTGCCAGCTCACCACGTTTAGAGAACACCGGGGAGCTGTTTTTT. It is translated as CASSPRLENTGELFF.